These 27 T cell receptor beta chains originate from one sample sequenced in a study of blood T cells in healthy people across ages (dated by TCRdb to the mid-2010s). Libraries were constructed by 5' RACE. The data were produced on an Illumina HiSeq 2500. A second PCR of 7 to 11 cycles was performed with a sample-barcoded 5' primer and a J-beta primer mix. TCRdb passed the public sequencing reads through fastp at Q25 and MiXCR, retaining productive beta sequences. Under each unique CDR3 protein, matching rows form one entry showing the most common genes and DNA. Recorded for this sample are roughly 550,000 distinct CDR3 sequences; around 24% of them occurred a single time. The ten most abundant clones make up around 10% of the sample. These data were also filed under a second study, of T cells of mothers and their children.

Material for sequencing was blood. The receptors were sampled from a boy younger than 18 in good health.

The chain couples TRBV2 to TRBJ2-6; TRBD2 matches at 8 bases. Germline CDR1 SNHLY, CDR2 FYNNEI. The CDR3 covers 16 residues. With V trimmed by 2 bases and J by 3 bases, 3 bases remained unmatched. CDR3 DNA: TGTGCCAGCAGTGAACAGCGGGGGTTTGGGGCCAACGTCCTGACTTTC. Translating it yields CASSEQRGFGANVLTF.

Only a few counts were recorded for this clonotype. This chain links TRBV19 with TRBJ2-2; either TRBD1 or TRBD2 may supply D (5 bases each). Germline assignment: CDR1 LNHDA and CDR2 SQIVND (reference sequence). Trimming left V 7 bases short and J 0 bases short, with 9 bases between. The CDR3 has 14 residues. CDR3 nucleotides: TGTGCCAGTATTGAGGGGACGAACACCGGGGAGCTGTTTTTT. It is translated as CASIEGTNTGELFF.

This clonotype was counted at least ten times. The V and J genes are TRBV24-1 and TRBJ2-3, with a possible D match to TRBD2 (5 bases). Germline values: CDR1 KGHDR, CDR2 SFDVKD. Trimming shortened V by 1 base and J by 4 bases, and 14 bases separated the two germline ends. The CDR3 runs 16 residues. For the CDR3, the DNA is TGTGCCACCAGTGATTTTAGGGAGTCCGAATCAGATACGCAGTATTTT. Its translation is CATSDFRESESDTQYF.

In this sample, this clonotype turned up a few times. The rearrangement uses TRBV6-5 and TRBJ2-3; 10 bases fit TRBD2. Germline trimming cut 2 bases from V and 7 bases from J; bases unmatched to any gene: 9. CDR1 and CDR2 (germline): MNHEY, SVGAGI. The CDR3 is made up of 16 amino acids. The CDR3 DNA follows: TGTGCCAGCAGTTACGGTTCTAGCGGGAGTTTGAATACGCAGTATTTT. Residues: CASSYGSSGSLNTQYF.

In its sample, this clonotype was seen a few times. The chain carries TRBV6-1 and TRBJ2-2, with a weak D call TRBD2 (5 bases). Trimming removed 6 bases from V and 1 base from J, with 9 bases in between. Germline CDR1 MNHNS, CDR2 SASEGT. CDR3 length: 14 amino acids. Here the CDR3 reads CASRAEKNTGELFF. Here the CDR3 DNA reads TGTGCCAGCAGAGCGGAGAAGAACACCGGGGAGCTGTTTTTT.

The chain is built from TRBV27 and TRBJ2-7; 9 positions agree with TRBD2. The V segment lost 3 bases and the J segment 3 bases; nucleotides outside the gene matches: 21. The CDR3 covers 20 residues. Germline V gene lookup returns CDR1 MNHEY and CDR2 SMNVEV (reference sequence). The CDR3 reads CASSFRVAGLARLRVYEQYF. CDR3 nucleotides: TGTGCCAGCAGTTTCCGGGTCGCGGGACTAGCCCGACTCCGGGTCTACGAGCAGTACTTC.

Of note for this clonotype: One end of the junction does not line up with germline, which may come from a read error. CDR3: CSVQETGLSWFF. The CDR3 DNA reads TGCAGTGTTCAAGAGACAGGGTTAAGCTGGTTCTTC. The chain links TRBV20-1 to TRBJ2-5; 7 nucleotides line up with TRBD1. Germline V CDR1 and CDR2: DFQATT, SNEGSKA (reference sequence). The CDR3 length is 12 residues.

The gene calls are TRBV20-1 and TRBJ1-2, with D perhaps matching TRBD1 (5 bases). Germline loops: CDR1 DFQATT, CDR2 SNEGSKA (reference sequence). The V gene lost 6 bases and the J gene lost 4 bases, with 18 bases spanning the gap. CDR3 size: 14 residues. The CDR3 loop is CSARKGTGGYGYTF. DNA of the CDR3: TGCAGTGCCAGAAAGGGGACCGGCGGCTATGGCTACACCTTC.

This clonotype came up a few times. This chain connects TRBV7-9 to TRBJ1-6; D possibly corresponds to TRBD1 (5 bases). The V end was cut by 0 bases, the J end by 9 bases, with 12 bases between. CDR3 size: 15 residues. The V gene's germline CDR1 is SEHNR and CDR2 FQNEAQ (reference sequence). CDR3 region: CASSLAQGPSSPLHF. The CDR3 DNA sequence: TGTGCCAGCAGCTTAGCGCAGGGACCGAGTTCACCCCTCCACTTT.

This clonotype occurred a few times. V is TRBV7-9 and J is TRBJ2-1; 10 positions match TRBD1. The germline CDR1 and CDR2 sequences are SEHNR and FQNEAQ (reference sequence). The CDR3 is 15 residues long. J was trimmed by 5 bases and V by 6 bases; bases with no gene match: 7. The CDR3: CASRAPGQGHNEQFF. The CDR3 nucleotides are TGTGCCAGCAGGGCTCCGGGACAGGGGCACAATGAGCAGTTCTTC.

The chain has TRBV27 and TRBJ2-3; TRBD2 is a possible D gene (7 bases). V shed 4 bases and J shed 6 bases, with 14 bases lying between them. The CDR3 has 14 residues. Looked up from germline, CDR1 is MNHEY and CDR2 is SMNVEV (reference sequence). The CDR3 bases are TGTGCCAGCAGTTCTCGGGGGGCATCGGATACGCAGTATTTT. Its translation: CASSSRGASDTQYF.

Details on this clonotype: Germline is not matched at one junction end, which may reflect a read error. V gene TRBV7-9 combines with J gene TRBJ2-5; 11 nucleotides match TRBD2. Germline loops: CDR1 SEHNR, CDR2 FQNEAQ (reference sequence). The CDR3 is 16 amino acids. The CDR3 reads CACSSGLAGGQETQYF. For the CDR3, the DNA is TGTGCCTGCAGCTCAGGCCTAGCGGGGGGTCAAGAGACCCAGTACTTC.

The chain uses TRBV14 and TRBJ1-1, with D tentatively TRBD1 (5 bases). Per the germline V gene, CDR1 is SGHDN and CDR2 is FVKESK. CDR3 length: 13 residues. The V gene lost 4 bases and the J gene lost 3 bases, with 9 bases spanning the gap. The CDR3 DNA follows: TGTGCCAGCAGCCCACAGGTGTACACTGAAGCTTTCTTT. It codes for CASSPQVYTEAFF. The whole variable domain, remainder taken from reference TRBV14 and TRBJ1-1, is EAGVTQFPSHSVIEKGQTVTLRCDPISGHDNLYWYRRVMGKEIKFLLHFVKESKQDESGMPNNRFLAERTGGTYSTLKVQPAELEDSGVYFCASSPQVYTEAFFGQGTRLTVV.

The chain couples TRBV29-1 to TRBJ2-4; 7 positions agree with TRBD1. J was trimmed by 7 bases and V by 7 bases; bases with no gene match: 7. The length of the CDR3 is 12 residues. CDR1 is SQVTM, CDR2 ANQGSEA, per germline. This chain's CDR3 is CSADPGQNIQYF. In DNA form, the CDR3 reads TGCAGCGCGGACCCGGGACAGAACATTCAGTACTTC.

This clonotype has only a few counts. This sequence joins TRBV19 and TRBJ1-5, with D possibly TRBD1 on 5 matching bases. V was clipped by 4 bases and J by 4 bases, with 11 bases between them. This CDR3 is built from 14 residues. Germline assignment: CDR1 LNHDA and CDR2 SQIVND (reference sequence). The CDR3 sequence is CASSTDAGNQPQHF. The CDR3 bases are TGTGCCAGTAGTACGGACGCAGGGAATCAGCCCCAGCATTTT.

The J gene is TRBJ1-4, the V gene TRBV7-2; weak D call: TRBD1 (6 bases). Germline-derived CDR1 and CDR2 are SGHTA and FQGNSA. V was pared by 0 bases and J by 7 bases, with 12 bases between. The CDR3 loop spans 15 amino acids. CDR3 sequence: CASSLAQGYAEKLFF. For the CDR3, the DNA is TGTGCCAGCAGCTTAGCGCAGGGGTATGCTGAAAAACTGTTTTTT.

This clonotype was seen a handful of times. DNA for the CDR3: TGTGCCACCACAGCGGGAGGGCCAGTTACCGGGGAGCTGTTTTTT. Its translation: CATTAGGPVTGELFF. The chain combines TRBV28 with TRBJ2-2; 10 nucleotides agree with TRBD2. This CDR3 spans 15 amino acids. Losses at the gene ends were 10 bases for V and 5 bases for J; bases not matched to a gene: 10. Germline V gene data show CDR1 as MDHEN and CDR2 as SYDVKM.

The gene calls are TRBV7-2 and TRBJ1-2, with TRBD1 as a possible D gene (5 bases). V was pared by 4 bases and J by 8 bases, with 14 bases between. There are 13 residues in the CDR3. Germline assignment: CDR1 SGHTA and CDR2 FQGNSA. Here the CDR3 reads CASSSVTDGGYTF. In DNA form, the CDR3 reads TGTGCCAGCAGCTCCGTGACAGACGGGGGCTACACCTTC.

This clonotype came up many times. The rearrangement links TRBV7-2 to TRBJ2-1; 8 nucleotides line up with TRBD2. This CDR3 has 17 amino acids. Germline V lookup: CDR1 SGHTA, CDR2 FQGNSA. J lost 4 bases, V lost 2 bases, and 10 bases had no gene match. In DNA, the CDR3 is TGTGCCAGCAGCTTACTGTGGGGTAGCGGGGAATACAATGAGCAGTTCTTC. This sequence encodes CASSLLWGSGEYNEQFF.

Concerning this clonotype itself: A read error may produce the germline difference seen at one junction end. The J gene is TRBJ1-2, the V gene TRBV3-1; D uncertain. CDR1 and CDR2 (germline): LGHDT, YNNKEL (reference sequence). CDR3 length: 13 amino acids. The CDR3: CASSQTPGGGYPF. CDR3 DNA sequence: TGTGCCAGCAGCCAGACACCGGGCGGCGGCTACCCCTTC.

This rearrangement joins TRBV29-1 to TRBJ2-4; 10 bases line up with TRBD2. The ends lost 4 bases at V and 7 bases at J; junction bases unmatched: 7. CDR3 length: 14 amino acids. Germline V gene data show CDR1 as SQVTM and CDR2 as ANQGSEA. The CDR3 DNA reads TGCAGCGTTGGACTAGCGGGCTCTGCGAACATTCAGTACTTC. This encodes CSVGLAGSANIQYF.

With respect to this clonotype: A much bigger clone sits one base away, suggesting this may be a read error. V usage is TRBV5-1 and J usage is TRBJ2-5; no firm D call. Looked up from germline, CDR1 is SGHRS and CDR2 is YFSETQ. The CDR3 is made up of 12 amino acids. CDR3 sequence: CASSFDQEAQYF. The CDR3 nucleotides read TGCGCCAGCAGCTTCGACCAAGAGGCCCAGTACTTC.

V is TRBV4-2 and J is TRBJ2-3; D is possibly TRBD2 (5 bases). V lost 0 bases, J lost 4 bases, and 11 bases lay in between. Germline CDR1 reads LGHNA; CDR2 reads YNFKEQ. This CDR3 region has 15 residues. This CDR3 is CASSQEREQADTQYF. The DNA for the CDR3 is TGTGCCAGCAGCCAAGAGAGGGAGCAAGCAGATACGCAGTATTTT.

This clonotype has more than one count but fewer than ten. CDR3 sequence: CASSLSDTDTQYF. DNA for the CDR3: TGTGCCAGCAGCTTATCAGATACAGATACGCAGTATTTT. The chain carries TRBV7-6 and TRBJ2-3; D remains unclear. The germline V gene encodes CDR1 SGHVS and CDR2 FNYEAQ. The CDR3 spans 13 residues. V shed 2 bases and J shed 3 bases, with 6 bases lying between them.

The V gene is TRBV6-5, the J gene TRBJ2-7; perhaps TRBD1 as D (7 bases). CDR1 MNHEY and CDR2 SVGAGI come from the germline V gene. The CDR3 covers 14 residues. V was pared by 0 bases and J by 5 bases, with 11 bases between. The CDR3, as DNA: TGTGCCAGCAGTTACTCGAGCAGGGGGGACGAGCAGTACTTC. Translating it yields CASSYSSRGDEQYF.

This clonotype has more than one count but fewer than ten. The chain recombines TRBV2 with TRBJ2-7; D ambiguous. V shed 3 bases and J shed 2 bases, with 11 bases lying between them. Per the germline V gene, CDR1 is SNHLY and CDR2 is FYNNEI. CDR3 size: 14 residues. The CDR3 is CASSDLQNTYEQYF. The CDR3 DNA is TGTGCCAGCAGTGATCTACAGAATACCTACGAGCAGTACTTC.

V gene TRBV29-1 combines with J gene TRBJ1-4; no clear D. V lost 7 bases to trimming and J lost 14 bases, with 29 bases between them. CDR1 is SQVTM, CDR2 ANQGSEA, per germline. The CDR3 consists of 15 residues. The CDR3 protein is CSGYNDRAPHMGLFF. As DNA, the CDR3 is TGCAGCGGCTACAATGACCGGGCCCCGCATATGGGGCTGTTTTTT.